This T cell receptor (beta chain) was captured in a study of T-cell reconstitution after alpha-beta-depleted transplantation in children. Regarding the study as a whole: Most T-cell counts and diversity one year after the transplant came from T cells that were newly produced. Expanded graft clones numbering several hundred reportedly gave rise to alpha-beta T cells about two months after transplant. Some patients owed their high day-60 TCRbeta diversity to surviving recipient T cells and thymic progenitors.

The length of the CDR3 is 13 residues. Germline-derived CDR1 and CDR2 are SGHKS and YYEKEE (reference sequence). V lost 6 bases and J lost 4, with 12 bases in between. This clonotype was seen ten or more times. No antigen is known for it. Library preparation (for TCRbeta) was performed with unique molecular identifiers. TCRdb ran MiXCR on the PCR reads and lists one entry per CDR3 protein. The sample consists of roughly 300,000 distinct CDR3 sequences, more than 9% of them appearing once. The chain links TRBV5-5 to TRBJ2-3; D assignment may be TRBD1 or TRBD2 (6 bases each). The TCR comes from a male patient under 10 years old who had a stem cell transplant for chronic granulomatous disease, so the T cells may come from the graft donor. Sequenced here: peripheral blood, sampled 180 days after TCRalphabeta/CD19-depleted stem cell transplant. CDR3 sequence (DNA): TGTGCCAGCATCGGGGGCGCGGCAGATACGCAGTATTTT. Translated, it gives CASIGGAADTQYF. Together with reference TRBV5-5 and TRBJ2-3, the CDR3 gives the full variable domain: DAGVTQSPTHLIKTRGQQVTLRCSPISGHKSVSWYQQVLGQGPQFIFQYYEKEERGRGNFPDRFSARQFPNYSSELNVNALLLGDSALYLCASIGGAADTQYFGPGTRLTVL.